This TCR beta chain was sequenced during a study of metastatic and nonmetastatic thyroid tumors (dated by TCRdb to 2020 to 2022). About the investigation overall: For patients with malignant and with benign thyroid disease, the researchers compared repertoires between peripheral blood samples and tumor or nodule tissue samples. The research as a whole found: In both blood and tumor samples, malignant tumors were reported to have significantly higher TCR beta diversity than benign nodules.

V is pared back by 11 bases and J by 4 bases, with 20 bases lying between the germline termini. Sequences MNHEY (CDR1) and SVGEGT (CDR2) are obtained from the germline V gene. From its cysteine to its phenylalanine, the CDR3 spans 14 amino acids. Only CDR3 DNA remains: 42 bases, in frame from the first base. This clone appeared a few times. This clone's antigen is unknown. The input lacks base qualities; no much larger clone sits a single base away. No patient had received any treatment before thyroid surgery. Patient clinical samples collected from about 2011 to 2019 were retrospectively analysed using T-cell receptor beta sequencing. Libraries were constructed by PCR. The sequencer was an Illumina HiSeq 4000. High-throughput sequencing was used to profile the CDR3 region of the TCR beta-chain in every patient. The authors' pipeline ran thus. A classifier to discriminate distant-metastatic papillary thyroid cancer patients was built from CDR3 differences across clinicopathological groups. The Shannon index was used to assess repertoire diversity, and the Morisita-Horn index was used to assess tumor-blood repertoire similarity. TCRdb itself trimmed the public reads at Q25 with fastp, ran MiXCR and retained productive beta chains. TCRdb, not the original authors, processed these V and J calls. This sample holds about 32,000 clones; around 25% were observed only once. In total, the top ten clones hold 9.2% of the sample.

Input material: blood. The origin of this receptor is a female donor with papillary thyroid cancer or a benign thyroid nodule (not recorded which). Some clones in this sample may be carry-over from other donors' samples. The rearranged segments are TRBV6-2 or TRBV6-3 and TRBJ1-1; TRBD1 might be the D gene, on 5 matching bases. The DNA sequence is as follows: TGTGCCCCCAGTGGCTGGGGCGGGGGCACTGAAGCTTTCTTT. Translated, this gives CAPSGWGGGTEAFF.